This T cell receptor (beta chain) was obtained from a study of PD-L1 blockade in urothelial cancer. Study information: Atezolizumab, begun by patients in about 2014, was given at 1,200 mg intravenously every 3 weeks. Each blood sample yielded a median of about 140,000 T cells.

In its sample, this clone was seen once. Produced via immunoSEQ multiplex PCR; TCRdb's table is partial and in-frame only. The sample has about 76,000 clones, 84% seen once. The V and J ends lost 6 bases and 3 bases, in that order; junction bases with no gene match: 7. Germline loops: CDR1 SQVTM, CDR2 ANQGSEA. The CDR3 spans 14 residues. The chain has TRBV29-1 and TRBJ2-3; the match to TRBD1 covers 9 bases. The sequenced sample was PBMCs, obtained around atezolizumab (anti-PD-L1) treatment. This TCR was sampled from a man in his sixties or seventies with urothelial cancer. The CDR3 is CSVAGQGRTDTQYF. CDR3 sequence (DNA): TGCAGCGTAGCCGGACAGGGGAGAACAGATACGCAGTATTTT.